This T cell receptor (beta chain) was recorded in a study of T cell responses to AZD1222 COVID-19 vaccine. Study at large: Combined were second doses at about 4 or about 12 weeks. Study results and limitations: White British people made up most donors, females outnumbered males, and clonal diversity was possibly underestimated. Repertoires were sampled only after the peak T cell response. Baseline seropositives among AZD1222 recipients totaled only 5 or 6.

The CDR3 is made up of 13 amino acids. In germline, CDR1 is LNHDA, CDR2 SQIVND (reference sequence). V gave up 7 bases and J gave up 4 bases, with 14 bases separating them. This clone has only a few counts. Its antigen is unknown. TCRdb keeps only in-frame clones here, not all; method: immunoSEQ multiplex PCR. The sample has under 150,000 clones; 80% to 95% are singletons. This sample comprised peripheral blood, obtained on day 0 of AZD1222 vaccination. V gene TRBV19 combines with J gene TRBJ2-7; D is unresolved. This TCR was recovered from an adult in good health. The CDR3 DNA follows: TGTGCCAGTAAGGGCCTTTCGGCGTACGAGCAGTACTTC. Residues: CASKGLSAYEQYF.